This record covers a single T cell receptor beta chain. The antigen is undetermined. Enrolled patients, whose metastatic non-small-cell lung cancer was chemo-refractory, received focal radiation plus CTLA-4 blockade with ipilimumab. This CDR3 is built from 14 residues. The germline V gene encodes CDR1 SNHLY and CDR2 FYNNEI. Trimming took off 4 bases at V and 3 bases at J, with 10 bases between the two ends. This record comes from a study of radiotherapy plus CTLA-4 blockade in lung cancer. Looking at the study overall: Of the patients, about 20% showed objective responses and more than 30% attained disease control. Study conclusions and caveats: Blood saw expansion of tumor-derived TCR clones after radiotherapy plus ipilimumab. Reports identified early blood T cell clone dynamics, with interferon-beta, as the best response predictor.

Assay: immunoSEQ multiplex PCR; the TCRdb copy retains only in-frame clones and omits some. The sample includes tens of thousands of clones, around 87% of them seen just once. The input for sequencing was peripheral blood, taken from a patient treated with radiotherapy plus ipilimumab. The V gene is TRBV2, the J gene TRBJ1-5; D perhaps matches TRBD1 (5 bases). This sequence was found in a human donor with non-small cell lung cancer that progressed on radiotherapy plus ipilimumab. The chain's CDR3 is CASSGGGSNQPQHF. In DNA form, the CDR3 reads TGTGCCAGCAGTGGGGGGGGGTCCAATCAGCCCCAGCATTTT.